This TCR beta chain was profiled in a study of regulatory T cells in long-lasting Graves disease. CDR3 regions were amplified by Arm-PCR using iRepertoire HTBI primers to build TCR beta libraries. TCRdb processed the multiplex PCR reads anew with MiXCR; each CDR3 protein has one entry. This repertoire shows approximately 440,000 distinct CDR3 sequences, under 20% found once; its top ten account for 12%. As concerns this clonotype: Its antigen is currently unknown.

This CDR3 region has 15 residues. Germline V gene data show CDR1 as DFQATT and CDR2 as SNEGSKA (reference sequence). V was shortened by 0 bases and J by 2 bases, with 13 bases between the two germline ends. Findings and caveats of the study: The study found TRBV28, TRBJ1-2 and TRBJ2-5 favored in persistent disease.

Regarding time point: newly diagnosed GD, antithyroid drugs for less than 3 months. PBMC RNA served as the TCR library source. The same sample was also used in a study of T cells in Graves' hyperthyroidism and ophthalmopathy. That paper adds: Lactation, pregnancy, other autoimmune disease or uncontrolled infection led to exclusion of patients.

The receptor was derived from a middle-aged man with Graves disease. This sequence joins TRBV20-1 and TRBJ1-2; D call uncertain. This sample comprised peripheral blood mononuclear cells (PBMCs), obtained at new diagnosis, from a patient treated with antithyroid drugs. CDR3 region: CSARDGRAVNYGYTF. In DNA, the CDR3 is TGCAGTGCTAGAGACGGAAGGGCAGTAAACTATGGCTACACCTTC.